The rows below give T cell receptor beta chains drawn from one sample of a study of T cell responses to AZD1222 COVID-19 vaccine. Sequenced by immunoSEQ multiplex PCR; TCRdb stores in-frame clones only, minus some. The sample has approximately 120,000 clones, approximately 87% seen once. The sample consisted of peripheral blood, taken 28 days after the second AZD1222 dose. The receptors were gathered from an adult who received the AZD1222 COVID-19 vaccine. CDR3s include the opening cysteine and the closing phenylalanine or tryptophan. D genes are given only for firm matches. The size entry is marked missing in some rows and otherwise reads once, few, many or a size class.

D: -; J: TRBJ2-3; size: -; V: TRBV21-1; DNA: TGTGCCAGCAGCAAAGTCCCAGCGCCGCCCTCAGATACGCAGTATTTT; CDR3: CASSKVPAPPSDTQYF
D: TRBD2; J: TRBJ2-3; size: -; V: TRBV6-5; DNA: TGTGCCAGCAGCGATCTAGCGGGATCCACAGATACGCAGTATTTT; CDR3: CASSDLAGSTDTQYF
D: TRBD2; J: TRBJ2-7; size: -; V: TRBV18; DNA: TGTGCCAGCTCACCACTAGCGGGAGACACCTACGAGCAGTACTTC; CDR3: CASSPLAGDTYEQYF
D: TRBD1; J: TRBJ1-3; size: -; V: TRBV7-9; DNA: TGTGCCACCTTCAACAGGGGCAGGCCGGGAAACACCATATATTTT; CDR3: CATFNRGRPGNTIYF
D: -; J: TRBJ1-3; size: -; V: TRBV6-6; DNA: TGTGCCAGCAGTTCCACAGGGAGCGGAAACACCATATATTTT; CDR3: CASSSTGSGNTIYF
D: -; J: TRBJ2-2; size: -; V: TRBV9; DNA: TGTGCCAGCAGCGCCGGGACACTGAACACCGGGGAGCTGTTTTTT; CDR3: CASSAGTLNTGELFF
D: -; J: TRBJ1-4; size: -; V: TRBV4-3; DNA: TGCGCCAGCAGCCAAGATCGGACAGCAACTAATGAAAAACTGTTTTTT; CDR3: CASSQDRTATNEKLFF
D: -; J: TRBJ1-1; size: -; V: TRBV6-6; DNA: TGTGCCAGCAGTTACCCGGGGGCAGCAAACACTGAAGCTTTCTTT; CDR3: CASSYPGAANTEAFF
D: -; J: TRBJ1-6; size: -; V: TRBV28; DNA: TGTGCCAGCAGTTACGCGGAGGGTCGAGGTAATTCACCCCTCCACTTT; CDR3: CASSYAEGRGNSPLHF
D: TRBD1; J: TRBJ1-2; size: once; V: TRBV5-8; DNA: TGTGCCACCGGGACAGGGTTATTCTATGGCTACACCTTC; CDR3: CATGTGLFYGYTF
D: -; J: TRBJ2-7; size: -; V: TRBV5-4; DNA: TGTGCCAGCAGTGGGGGGACGGGGGGCGTACTTTACGAGCAGTACTTC; CDR3: CASSGGTGGVLYEQYF
D: -; J: TRBJ2-1; size: -; V: TRBV5-1; DNA: TGCGCCAGCAGCTTGGGAAATTCAGGGGGGACGAATGAGCAGTTCTTC; CDR3: CASSLGNSGGTNEQFF
D: TRBD1; J: TRBJ2-2; size: -; V: TRBV24-1; DNA: TGTGCCACCAGTGTTGTGCCCCGGGACAGGGGAAGAGGGCAGACCGGGGAGCTGTTTTTT; CDR3: CATSVVPRDRGRGQTGELFF
D: -; J: TRBJ2-1; size: -; V: TRBV6-5; DNA: TGTGCCAGCTGGGGGGGGGCGGTTCATGAGCAGTTCTTC; CDR3: CASWGGAVHEQFF